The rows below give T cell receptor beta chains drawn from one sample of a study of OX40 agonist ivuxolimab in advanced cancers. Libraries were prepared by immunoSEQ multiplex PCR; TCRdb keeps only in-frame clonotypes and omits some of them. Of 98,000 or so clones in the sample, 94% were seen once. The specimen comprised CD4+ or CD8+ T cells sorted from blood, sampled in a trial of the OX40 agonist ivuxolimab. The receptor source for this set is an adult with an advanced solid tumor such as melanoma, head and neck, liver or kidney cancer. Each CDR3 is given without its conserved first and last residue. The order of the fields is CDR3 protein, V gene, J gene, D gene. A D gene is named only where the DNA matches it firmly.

ASSPIGDPYTGELF	TRBV18	TRBJ2-2	-
ASSLALENTEAF	TRBV7-9	TRBJ1-1	-
ASSPQGADSGANVLT	TRBV18	TRBJ2-6	TRBD1
ASSLSANEKLF	TRBV5-5	TRBJ1-4	-
AHGTGGSHYEQY	TRBV10-3	TRBJ2-7	TRBD1
ASSSSSYEQY	TRBV7-8	TRBJ2-7	-
ASSQQGTNTDTQY	TRBV4-3	TRBJ2-3	-
ASSQGGDRVHGYT	TRBV25-1	TRBJ1-2	TRBD1
ASSFRGVARSGANVLT	TRBV7-6	TRBJ2-6	-
SVVLGLVTGVYNEQF	TRBV29-1	TRBJ2-1	-
ASRGGGYEQY	TRBV2	TRBJ2-7	TRBD2
ATRAPGTASSGNTIY	TRBV7-9	TRBJ1-3	-
ASSSSPGYGYT	TRBV7-8	TRBJ1-2	-
ASSPLVYEQY	TRBV7-9	TRBJ2-7	-
ASSPVQRGYTDTQY	TRBV18	TRBJ2-3	TRBD2
ASTRDQEETQY	TRBV2	TRBJ2-5	-
ASSRQSTNEKLF	TRBV16	TRBJ1-4	-
ASSYSKSGSSF	TRBV6-5	TRBJ1-1	-
ASSHQPRTSGDEQF	TRBV4-3	TRBJ2-1	TRBD2
ASSPAWGDTEAF	TRBV7-2	TRBJ1-1	-
ASSSPVQGWGETQY	TRBV7-3	TRBJ2-5	-
ASSRDRGGNEKLF	TRBV7-8	TRBJ1-4	TRBD1
ASSPLRGREYGYT	TRBV11-2	TRBJ1-2	-
ASSWDTWNTGELF	TRBV27	TRBJ2-2	-
ASSYQYQETQY	TRBV6-6	TRBJ2-5	-
ASSKAPVGGSNQPQH	TRBV21-1	TRBJ1-5	-
AWSVGGYEQY	TRBV30	TRBJ2-7	TRBD2
ASSPALPGSYNEQF	TRBV18	TRBJ2-1	-
ASSLQYQETQY	TRBV16	TRBJ2-5	-
ASSFGQYYGYT	TRBV5-8	TRBJ1-2	-
ASSQYRDAYGYT	TRBV4-3	TRBJ1-2	-
ASRGGSSYNEQF	TRBV19	TRBJ2-1	TRBD2
ASSLEPTGELF	TRBV11-2	TRBJ2-2	-
ASSFISDRAYGYT	TRBV5-8	TRBJ1-2	TRBD1
ASSQETPGQGTKGGELF	TRBV4-3	TRBJ2-2	TRBD1
ASSLLGREGAEAF	TRBV7-3	TRBJ1-1	TRBD1
ASGPDSQETQY	TRBV12-5	TRBJ2-5	-
ASSLETTGTAGYT	TRBV5-1	TRBJ1-2	TRBD1
AWSVRRGTSTDTQY	TRBV30	TRBJ2-3	-
ASKGGGGETQY	TRBV5-1	TRBJ2-5	-
ASSRLRSEKLF	TRBV19	TRBJ1-4	-
ASSIQGVIGNEQF	TRBV19	TRBJ2-1	TRBD1
ASSKTSGLGYGYT	TRBV5-1	TRBJ1-2	-
ARGAGGKVGRHEQF	TRBV23-1	TRBJ2-1	TRBD2